A single sample is the source of the 2 T cell receptor beta chains below, sequenced in a study of CD4 T cells in relation to SARS-CoV-2 and coronaviruses. These TCRs' antigens remain unknown. Profiling relied on immunoSEQ multiplex PCR, and the TCRdb table lists in-frame clones only, not all of them. The repertoire holds 16,000 or so clones, with roughly 80% as singletons. CD4+ T cells from unexposed donors were obtained before the COVID-19 pandemic (2011-2018). Isolation of CD4+ T cells took place after roughly nine days in culture. The sample taken for sequencing was CD4+ T cells from PBMCs, cultured in vitro. These receptors were obtained from a human donor in good health.

The chain recombines TRBV2 with TRBJ2-7; D is possibly TRBD2 (5 bases). The CDR3 contains 12 residues. In germline, CDR1 is SNHLY, CDR2 FYNNEI. Trimming stripped 6 bases from V and 3 bases from J, with 9 bases between. In DNA form, the CDR3 reads TGTGCCAGCAGGGGCGACTACTACGAGCAGTACTTC. This sequence encodes CASRGDYYEQYF.

This clone showed up just once. The chain carries TRBV14 and TRBJ1-3; no firm D call. Germline loops: CDR1 SGHDN, CDR2 FVKESK. Trimming cost V 4 bases and J 0 bases, with 10 bases left between them. CDR3 length equals 15 residues. CDR3 DNA sequence: TGTGCCAGCAGCCTAGCTGGAGACTCTGGAAACACCATATATTTT. Translated: CASSLAGDSGNTIYF.